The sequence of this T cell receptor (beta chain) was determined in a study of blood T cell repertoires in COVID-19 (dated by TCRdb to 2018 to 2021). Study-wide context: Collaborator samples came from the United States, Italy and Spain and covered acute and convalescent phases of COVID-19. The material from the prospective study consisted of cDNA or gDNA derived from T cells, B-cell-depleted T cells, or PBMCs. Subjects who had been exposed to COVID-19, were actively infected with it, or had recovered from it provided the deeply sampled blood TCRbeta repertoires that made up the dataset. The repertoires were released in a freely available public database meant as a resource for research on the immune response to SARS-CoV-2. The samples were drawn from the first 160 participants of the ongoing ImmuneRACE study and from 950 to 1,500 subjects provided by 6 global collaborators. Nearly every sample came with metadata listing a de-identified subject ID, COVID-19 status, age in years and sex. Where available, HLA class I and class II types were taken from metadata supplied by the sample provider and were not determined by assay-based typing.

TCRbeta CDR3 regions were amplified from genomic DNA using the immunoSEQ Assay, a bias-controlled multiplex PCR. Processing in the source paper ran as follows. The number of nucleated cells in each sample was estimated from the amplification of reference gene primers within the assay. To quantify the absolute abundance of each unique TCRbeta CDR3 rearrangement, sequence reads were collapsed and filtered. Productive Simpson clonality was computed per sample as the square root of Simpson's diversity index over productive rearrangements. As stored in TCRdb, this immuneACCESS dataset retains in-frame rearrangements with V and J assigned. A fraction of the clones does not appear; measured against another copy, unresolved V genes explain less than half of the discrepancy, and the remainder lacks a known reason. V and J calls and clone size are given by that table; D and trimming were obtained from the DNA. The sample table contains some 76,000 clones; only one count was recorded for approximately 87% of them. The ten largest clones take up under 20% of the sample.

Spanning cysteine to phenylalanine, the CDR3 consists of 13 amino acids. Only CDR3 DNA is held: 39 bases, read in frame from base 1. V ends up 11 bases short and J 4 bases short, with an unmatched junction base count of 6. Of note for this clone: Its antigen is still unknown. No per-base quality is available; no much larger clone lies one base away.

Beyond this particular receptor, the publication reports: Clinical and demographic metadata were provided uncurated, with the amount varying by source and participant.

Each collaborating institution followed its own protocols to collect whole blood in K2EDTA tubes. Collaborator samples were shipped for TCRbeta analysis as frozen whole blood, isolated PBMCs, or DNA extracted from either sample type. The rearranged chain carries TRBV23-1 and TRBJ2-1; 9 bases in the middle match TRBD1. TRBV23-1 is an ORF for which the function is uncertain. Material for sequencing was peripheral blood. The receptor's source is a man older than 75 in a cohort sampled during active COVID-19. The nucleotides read TGCGCCGCAAGGGACAGGGCTTACAATGAGCAGTTCTTC. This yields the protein CAARDRAYNEQFF.